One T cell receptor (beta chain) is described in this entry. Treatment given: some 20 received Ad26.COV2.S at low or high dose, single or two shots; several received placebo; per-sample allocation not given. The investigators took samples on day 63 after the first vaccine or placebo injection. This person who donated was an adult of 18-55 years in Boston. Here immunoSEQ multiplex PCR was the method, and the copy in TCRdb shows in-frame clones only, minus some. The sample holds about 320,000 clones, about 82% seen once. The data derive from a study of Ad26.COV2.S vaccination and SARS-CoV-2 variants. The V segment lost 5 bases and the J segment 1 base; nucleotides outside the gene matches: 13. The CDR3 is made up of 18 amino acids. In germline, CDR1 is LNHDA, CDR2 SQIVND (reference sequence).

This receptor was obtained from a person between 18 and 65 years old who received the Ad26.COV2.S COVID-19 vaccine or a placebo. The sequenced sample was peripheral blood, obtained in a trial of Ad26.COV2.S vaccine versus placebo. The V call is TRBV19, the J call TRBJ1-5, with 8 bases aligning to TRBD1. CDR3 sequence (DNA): TGTGCCAGTAGTTCCCGATTAGACCGGACAGGGAGCAATCAGCCCCAGCATTTT. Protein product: CASSSRLDRTGSNQPQHF.